Following are 30 T cell receptor beta chains from one sample sequenced in a study of blood T cell repertoires in COVID-19. The data were produced by immunoSEQ multiplex PCR, yet TCRdb's version contains in-frame clones alone and is incomplete. The sample lists over 100,000 clones, approximately 80% occurring once. The source material was peripheral blood. These receptor sequences come from a woman between 70 and 85 years old with acute or convalescent COVID-19.

The gene calls are TRBV9 and TRBJ1-2, with 9 bases that match TRBD1. Germline loops: CDR1 SGDLS, CDR2 YYNGEE. The CDR3 runs to 15 residues. After removal of 4 bases from V and 4 bases from J, the junction contained 8 bases not matched to a gene. The CDR3 DNA sequence: TGTGCCAGCAGCACATCACAGGGGGCGGTCTATGGCTACACCTTC. Protein sequence: CASSTSQGAVYGYTF.

This clone was seen just once. The CDR3 nucleotides are TGTGCCAGCAGCTCGAGAGCTGCTAGCGTTGGGTACAATGAGCAGTTCTTC. Protein: CASSSRAASVGYNEQFF. This chain links TRBV7-2 with TRBJ2-1, with D possibly being TRBD2 (6 bases). The CDR3 is 17 residues long. From germline, CDR1 is SGHTA and CDR2 FQGNSA. V dropped 4 bases and J dropped 4 bases, with 20 bases sitting between them. Filled out from reference TRBV7-2 and TRBJ2-1, the complete variable domain reads GAGVSQSPSNKVTEKGKDVELRCDPISGHTALYWYRQSLGQGLEFLIYFQGNSAPDKSGLPSDRFSAERTGGSVSTLTIQRTQQEDSAVYLCASSSRAASVGYNEQFFGPGTRLTVL.

V usage is TRBV5-1 and J usage is TRBJ2-1; possibly TRBD2 for D (6 bases). V was trimmed by 4 bases and J by 10 bases, leaving 18 bases between them. Germline-derived CDR1 and CDR2 are SGHRS and YFSETQ. The CDR3 has 14 residues. CDR3 loop: CASSVGGGEGEQFF. Written as DNA, the CDR3 is TGCGCCAGCAGCGTAGGAGGCGGGGAAGGGGAGCAGTTCTTC.

This sequence joins TRBV6-6 and TRBJ2-1, with 13 nucleotides matching TRBD2. The CDR3 contains 14 residues. Trimming cost V 10 bases and J 8 bases; bases outside gene matches: 8. CDR1 is MNHNY and CDR2 is SVGAGI in the germline V gene (reference sequence). The CDR3 DNA reads TGTGCCACCCAAACTAGCGGGGGGGCGGATGAGCAGTTCTTC. Amino acid sequence: CATQTSGGADEQFF.

CDR3: CASTQGTRAYEQYF. The CDR3 DNA follows: TGTGCCAGCACCCAAGGGACTAGAGCCTACGAGCAGTACTTC. The chain uses TRBV6-6 and TRBJ2-7; TRBD2 matches 8 bases. In germline, CDR1 is MNHNY, CDR2 SVGAGI (reference sequence). J lost 2 bases, V lost 7 bases, and 7 bases had no gene match. The CDR3 extends over 14 amino acids.

V gene TRBV3-1 (or the pseudogene TRBV3-2) combines with J gene TRBJ2-5; 9 positions match TRBD2. Germline V gives CDR1 LGHDT, CDR2 YNNKEL (reference sequence). Trimming removed 0 bases from V and 4 bases from J; junction bases left unmatched: 9. The CDR3 extends over 17 amino acids. The DNA of the CDR3 is TGTGCCAGCAGCCAAGACCTAGCGGGGTCGGAGGGAGAGACCCAGTACTTC. This sequence encodes CASSQDLAGSEGETQYF.

V usage is TRBV6-5 and J usage is TRBJ2-2, with 7 bases identical to TRBD2. Germline V gene lookup returns CDR1 MNHEY and CDR2 SVGAGI. This CDR3 has 14 amino acids. Unmatched junction bases numbered 3, after V lost 2 bases and J lost 6 bases. This CDR3 reads CASSYQTSPGELFF. CDR3 DNA: TGTGCCAGCAGTTACCAGACTAGCCCCGGGGAGCTGTTTTTT.

The chain is built from TRBV2 and TRBJ1-5; 8 bases are shared with TRBD1. Germline trimming cut 8 bases from V and 4 bases from J; bases unmatched to any gene: 4. Looked up from germline, CDR1 is SNHLY and CDR2 is FYNNEI. This CDR3 is 13 amino acids long. CDR3 in DNA: TGTGCCAGCGGGGGACAGGAGAATCAGCCCCAGCATTTT. Protein: CASGGQENQPQHF.

V and J are TRBV9 and TRBJ1-2, with 7 bases aligning to TRBD1. Germline trimming cut 0 bases from V and 6 bases from J; bases unmatched to any gene: 5. CDR3 size: 14 residues. Germline V CDR1 and CDR2: SGDLS, YYNGEE. The CDR3, as DNA: TGTGCCAGCAGCGTAGGACAGGGTGCAGATGGCTACACCTTC. Translated: CASSVGQGADGYTF.

The chain couples TRBV14 to TRBJ2-1; 9 bases map to TRBD2. Trimming took 0 bases from V and 11 from J; bases not matched to a gene: 5. Germline-derived CDR1 and CDR2 are SGHDN and FVKESK. This CDR3 is built from 14 residues. The CDR3 nucleotides are TGTGCCAGCAGCCAAGACGAGCTAGCGGGGCAGCAGTTCTTC. This sequence encodes CASSQDELAGQQFF.

This rearrangement joins TRBV5-4 to TRBJ2-5, with TRBD2 as a possible D gene (7 bases). Trimming took off 6 bases at V and 1 base at J, with 16 bases between the two ends. The CDR3 totals 15 residues. Germline V gene sequence: CDR1 SGHNT, CDR2 YYREEE (reference sequence). CDR3 DNA sequence: TGTGCCAGCACCACCCCCGGGGGGCCCCAAGAGACCCAGTACTTC. This codes for CASTTPGGPQETQYF.

Here the CDR3 DNA reads TGTGCCAGCAGTTTATCGCCGGGCAGGGGCACTGAAGCTTTCTTT. Translated, it gives CASSLSPGRGTEAFF. The genes are TRBV28 and TRBJ1-1; TRBD1 might be the D (6 bases). The CDR3 extends over 15 amino acids. Trimming left V 1 base short and J 4 bases short, with 13 bases between. The germline V gene encodes CDR1 MDHEN and CDR2 SYDVKM.

The chain couples TRBV7-9 to TRBJ1-2; TRBD1 might be the D (6 bases). CDR1 is SEHNR and CDR2 is FQNEAQ in the germline V gene (reference sequence). The CDR3 runs 13 residues. The germline V and J ends were trimmed by 8 bases and 6 bases, with 16 bases remaining between them. The DNA of the CDR3 is TGTGCCAGCTCCTTACAGGGAGCCGATGGCTACACCTTC. This encodes CASSLQGADGYTF. Full variable domain (outside the CDR3, taken from reference TRBV7-9 and TRBJ1-2): DTGVSQNPRHKITKRGQNVTFRCDPISEHNRLYWYRQTLGQGPEFLTYFQNEAQLEKSRLLSDRFSAERPKGSFSTLEIQRTEQGDSAMYLCASSLQGADGYTFGSGTRLTVV.

This rearrangement joins TRBV7-3 to TRBJ2-1, with 14 bases matching TRBD2. The CDR3 has 18 amino acids. Germline-derived CDR1 and CDR2 are SGHTA and FQGTGA. V lost 4 bases, J lost 6 bases, and 11 bases stayed unmatched. This CDR3 is CASSSPTSGGADGNEQFF. The CDR3 DNA sequence: TGTGCCAGCAGCTCACCGACTAGCGGGGGGGCGGACGGCAATGAGCAGTTCTTC.

The genes are TRBV6-5 and TRBJ1-5; 8 bases fit TRBD1. Per the germline V gene, CDR1 is MNHEY and CDR2 is SVGAGI. The CDR3 runs to 14 residues. J gave up 6 bases and V 7 bases, and 8 bases lay outside the gene matches. In DNA, the CDR3 is TGTGCCAGCAACCTGCAGGGGGCGGGTCAGCCCCAGCATTTT. Encoded protein: CASNLQGAGQPQHF.

This rearrangement joins TRBV6-5 to TRBJ1-1, with D possibly being TRBD1 (6 bases). Germline loops: CDR1 MNHEY, CDR2 SVGAGI. Trimming shortened V by 5 bases and J by 5 bases, and 12 bases separated the two germline ends. The CDR3 totals 13 residues. CDR3 region: CASSMGQETEAFF. Written as DNA, the CDR3 is TGTGCCAGCAGTATGGGACAAGAGACTGAAGCTTTCTTT.

The CDR3 protein is CASSPQRQGAGETQYF. The CDR3 DNA reads TGTGCCAGCTCACCACAAAGACAGGGGGCCGGGGAGACCCAGTACTTC. The chain recombines TRBV18 with TRBJ2-5, with TRBD1 matching over 10 bases. The germline gives CDR1 KGHSH, CDR2 LQKENI. The length of the CDR3 is 16 residues. V was pared by 1 base and J by 5 bases, with 7 bases of the junction left unmatched.

The V gene is TRBV3-1 (or the pseudogene TRBV3-2), the J gene TRBJ2-3; TRBD2 matches 8 bases. CDR3 length equals 17 residues. The germline V gene encodes CDR1 LGHDT and CDR2 YNNKEL (reference sequence). V shed 4 bases, J shed 0 bases, and the junction held 9 bases outside the gene matches. CDR3 coding DNA: TGTGCCAGCAGCCCCCCTCGGGGGGGGGCGAGCACAGATACGCAGTATTTT. The encoded protein is CASSPPRGGASTDTQYF.

V gene TRBV28 combines with J gene TRBJ1-4, with a weak D call TRBD1 (5 bases). With 6 bases removed from V and 4 bases from J, the gap between germline ends came to 18 bases. The CDR3 covers 16 residues. Looked up from germline, CDR1 is MDHEN and CDR2 is SYDVKM. The CDR3 region has the DNA TGTGCCAGCAGCCCGCCAGGGCGAGGCCTTAATGAAAAACTGTTTTTT. Amino acids: CASSPPGRGLNEKLFF.

The V gene is TRBV5-5, the J gene TRBJ2-5; D gene ambiguous. There are 13 residues in the CDR3. Germline V lookup: CDR1 SGHKS, CDR2 YYEKEE (reference sequence). Between the trimmed V and J ends, which lost 4 bases and 2 bases, there was a span of 9 bases. CDR3 sequence reads: CASSRGSQETQYF. The CDR3, as DNA: TGTGCCAGCAGCCGCGGCAGTCAAGAGACCCAGTACTTC.

V gene TRBV7-2 combines with J gene TRBJ2-1; D is perhaps TRBD1 (5 bases). This CDR3 contains 14 residues. Trimming took off 3 bases at V and 4 bases at J, with 10 bases between the two ends. Germline loops: CDR1 SGHTA, CDR2 FQGNSA. CDR3 coding DNA: TGTGCCAGCAGCTTTTTGACAGCGTACAATGAGCAGTTCTTC. Translation gives CASSFLTAYNEQFF.

This clone was observed once. The V and J genes are TRBV19 and TRBJ2-7; D unresolved. The CDR3 is 14 residues long. Trimming shortened V by 3 bases and J by 0 bases, and 9 bases separated the two germline ends. CDR1 and CDR2 from the germline V gene are LNHDA and SQIVND (reference sequence). The CDR3 DNA follows: TGTGCCAGTAGTATTCTACCGAGCTCCTACGAGCAGTACTTC. Its translation: CASSILPSSYEQYF.

About this clone: One end of the junction is discordant with germline, which a read error may explain. The CDR3 reads CASSWGTGF. For the CDR3, the DNA is TGTGCCAGCAGCTGGGGGACAGGGTTT. The J gene is TRBJ1-6, the V gene TRBV5-8, with 9 bases aligning to TRBD1. The germline gives CDR1 SGHTS, CDR2 YDEGEE. There are 9 residues in the CDR3.

The chain is built from TRBV5-6 and TRBJ2-2; D remains ambiguous. The germline V and J ends were trimmed by 3 bases and 9 bases, with 12 bases remaining between them. The germline V gene has CDR1 SGHDT and CDR2 YYEEEE. CDR3 length: 13 residues. CDR3 bases: TGTGCCAGCAGCTCAAGACATGGCCGGGAGCTGTTTTTT. Protein product: CASSSRHGRELFF.

This chain joins TRBV6-5 and TRBJ2-7; 10 bases are a match to TRBD1. The V and J ends lost 6 bases and 3 bases, in that order; junction bases with no gene match: 2. The CDR3 sequence is 13 residues long. From germline, CDR1 is MNHEY and CDR2 SVGAGI. CDR3: CASRGQGFYEQYF. As DNA, the CDR3 is TGTGCCAGCAGGGGACAGGGGTTCTACGAGCAGTACTTC.

This chain joins TRBV19 and TRBJ2-7, with TRBD2 identical over 11 bases. In germline, CDR1 is LNHDA, CDR2 SQIVND (reference sequence). The CDR3 has 17 amino acids. The junction had 12 bases not matched to a gene; V was cut back by 5 bases and J by 3 bases. DNA of the CDR3: TGTGCCAGTAGTGCCTACGGGACTAGCGGAAAACTCTACGAGCAGTACTTC. Its translation: CASSAYGTSGKLYEQYF.

This sequence joins TRBV28 and TRBJ1-6; the D is unclear. The germline V gene has CDR1 MDHEN and CDR2 SYDVKM. Trimming stripped 6 bases from V and 12 bases from J, with 18 bases between. This CDR3 comprises 14 residues. The CDR3 loop reads CASSAPHSPGPLHF. DNA of the CDR3: TGTGCCAGCAGCGCCCCTCACTCTCCGGGACCCCTCCACTTT.

The genes are TRBV5-1 and TRBJ2-3; D is undetermined. The CDR3 contains 13 residues. Trimming pared 1 base from V and 2 bases from J, leaving 5 bases between. CDR1 and CDR2 from the germline V gene are SGHRS and YFSETQ. CDR3 coding DNA: TGCGCCAGCAGCTTGAAAGCCACAGATACGCAGTATTTT. Translation gives CASSLKATDTQYF.

Only one count was recorded for this clone. CDR3: CASSRPGLAGGEQYF. The CDR3 nucleotides read TGTGCCAGCAGTAGGCCGGGACTAGCGGGAGGCGAGCAGTACTTC. The chain joins TRBV27 to TRBJ2-7, with TRBD2 matching 15 bases. Unmatched junction bases numbered 5, after V lost 5 bases and J lost 6 bases. Germline V CDR1 and CDR2: MNHEY, SMNVEV (reference sequence). This CDR3 contains 15 residues.

V gene TRBV2 combines with J gene TRBJ1-5; D may be TRBD1 (5 bases). The CDR3 runs to 14 residues. Per the germline V gene, CDR1 is SNHLY and CDR2 is FYNNEI. V was cut by 3 bases and J by 6 bases, with 12 bases left in between. CDR3 sequence: CASSEGLGSQPQHF. Written as DNA, the CDR3 is TGTGCCAGCAGTGAGGGACTAGGGAGTCAGCCCCAGCATTTT. The variable domain in full, completed from reference TRBV2 and TRBJ1-5, reads EPEVTQTPSHQVTQMGQEVILRCVPISNHLYFYWYRQILGQKVEFLVSFYNNEISEKSEIFDDQFSVERPDGSNFTLKIRSTKLEDSAMYFCASSEGLGSQPQHFGDGTRLSIL.